The source of this T cell receptor beta chain is a study of T cells after yellow fever vaccination. Study context: It was SMART-Seq v4 Ultra Low Input that prepared the fractions with low cell numbers. Study outcomes and limitations: The study found a weaker secondary response that peaked faster, day 5 versus 15. Some clonotypes, a small share, were shared between CD4 and CD8 compartments. Reappearance after the booster was observed for most primary-vaccination clones (roughly 95% CD4, just over 85% CD8).

TCRdb called the 5' RACE reads again in MiXCR, with one record for every CDR3 protein. The profile shows 500,000 to 550,000 distinct CDR3 sequences, 21% of them singletons. About this clonotype: Its antigen is as yet unknown.

CDR3 length: 13 residues. Germline values: CDR1 MDHEN, CDR2 SYDVKM. V lost 6 bases to trimming and J lost 3 bases; unmatched junction nucleotides: 4. The receptor comes from a young man who received the YFV17D yellow fever vaccine. This chain links TRBV28 with TRBJ2-7; 8 bases align to TRBD1. The material sequenced was PBMCs, taken roughly 20 days after the first yellow fever vaccination. The DNA for the CDR3 is TGTGCCAGCAGGGGACAGGCATACTACGAGCAGTACGTC. It translates to CASRGQAYYEQYV.